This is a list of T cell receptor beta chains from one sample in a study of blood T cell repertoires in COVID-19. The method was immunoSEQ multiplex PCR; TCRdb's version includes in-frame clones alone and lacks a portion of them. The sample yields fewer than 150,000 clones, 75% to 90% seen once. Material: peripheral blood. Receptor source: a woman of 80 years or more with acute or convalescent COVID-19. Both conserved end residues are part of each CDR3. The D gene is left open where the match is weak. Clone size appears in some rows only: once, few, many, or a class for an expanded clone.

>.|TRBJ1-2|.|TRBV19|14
CASSIYPGEGGYTF
TGTGCCAGTAGTATTTACCCCGGGGAAGGTGGCTACACCTTC
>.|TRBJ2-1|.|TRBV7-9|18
CASSLLTSRNWSYNEQFF
TGTGCCAGCAGCTTACTTACCTCGAGAAATTGGTCCTACAATGAGCAGTTCTTC
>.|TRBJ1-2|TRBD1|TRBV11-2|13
CASSFGTGNGYTF
TGTGCCAGCAGCTTCGGGACAGGGAACGGCTACACCTTC
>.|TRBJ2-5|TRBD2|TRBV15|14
CATSRDRGEMTQYF
TGTGCCACCAGCAGAGATCGGGGGGAGATGACCCAGTACTTC
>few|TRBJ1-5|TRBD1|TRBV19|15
CASSETGLSNQPQHF
TGTGCCAGTAGTGAGACAGGGCTGAGCAATCAGCCCCAGCATTTT
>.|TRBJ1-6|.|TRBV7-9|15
CASSLGGSYNSPLHF
TGTGCCAGCAGCTTAGGCGGATCCTATAATTCACCCCTCCACTTT
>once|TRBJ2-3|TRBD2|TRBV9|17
CASSVGAGTSGTDTQYF
TGTGCCAGCAGCGTCGGGGCCGGGACTAGCGGCACAGATACGCAGTATTTT
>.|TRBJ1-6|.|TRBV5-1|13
CASSLAPNSPLHF
TGCGCCAGCAGCTTGGCTCCTAATTCACCCCTCCACTTT
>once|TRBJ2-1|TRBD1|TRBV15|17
CATSTPRLDRVDNEQFF
TGTGCCACCAGCACCCCCCGGTTGGACAGGGTGGACAATGAGCAGTTCTTC
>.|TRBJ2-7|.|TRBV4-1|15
CASSQGPGQRNEQYF
TGCGCCAGCAGCCAGGGACCGGGACAACGGAACGAGCAGTACTTC
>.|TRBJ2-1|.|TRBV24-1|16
CATSDLTASSYNEQFF
TGTGCCACCAGTGATCTGACAGCATCTTCCTACAATGAGCAGTTCTTC
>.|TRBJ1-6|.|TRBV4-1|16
CASSQGWDPSNSPLHF
TGCGCCAGCAGCCAAGGGTGGGATCCTAGCAATTCACCCCTCCACTTT
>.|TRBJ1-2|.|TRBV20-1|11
CSATLAGGYTF
TGCAGTGCTACTTTAGCTGGCGGCTACACCTTC
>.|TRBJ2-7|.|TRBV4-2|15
CASSQEVGLADEQYF
TGTGCCAGCAGCCAAGAGGTAGGGTTAGCGGACGAGCAGTACTTC
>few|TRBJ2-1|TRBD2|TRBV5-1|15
CASSFQGTSGREQFF
TGCGCCAGCAGCTTCCAGGGGACTAGCGGGAGGGAGCAGTTCTTC
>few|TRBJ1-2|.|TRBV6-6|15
CASTLRRGTIYGYTF
TGTGCCAGCACCCTTCGCAGGGGTACGATCTATGGCTACACCTTC
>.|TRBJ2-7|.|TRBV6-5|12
CATRDGGYEQYF
TGTGCCACGCGGGACGGAGGTTACGAGCAGTACTTC
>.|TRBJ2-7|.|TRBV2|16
CASSGGFGLAHYEQYF
TGTGCCAGCTCCGGAGGGTTTGGGTTAGCCCACTACGAGCAGTACTTC
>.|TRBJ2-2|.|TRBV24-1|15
CATSDLSSPAGELFF
TGTGCCACCAGTGATTTGAGTAGCCCGGCCGGGGAGCTGTTTTTT
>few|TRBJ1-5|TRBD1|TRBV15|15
CATSSDRGPFSPQHF
TGTGCCACCAGCAGCGACAGGGGGCCTTTCAGCCCCCAGCATTTT